Below, 11 T cell receptor beta chains from the same sample are listed, as sequenced in a study of blood T cells in healthy people across ages. Alongside a J-beta primer mix, a sample-barcoded 5' primer served in a second PCR lasting about 7 to 11 cycles. TCRdb reprocessed the 5' RACE reads via MiXCR and lists one record per CDR3 protein. The table has about 1.7 million distinct CDR3 sequences, under 30% seen once. The sample consisted of blood. The receptors stem from a woman in her 30s in good health.

The chain joins TRBV7-9 to TRBJ1-4; the D is unclear. The V and J ends lost 7 bases and 4 bases respectively, with 16 bases between them. The CDR3 covers 15 residues. Germline values: CDR1 SEHNR, CDR2 FQNEAQ (reference sequence). The CDR3 DNA follows: TGTGCCAGCAAGTGTGAGGGTCGGGGTAATGAAAAACTGTTTTTT. Protein product: CASKCEGRGNEKLFF.

This clonotype was observed a handful of times. This rearrangement joins TRBV5-1 to TRBJ2-5; 8 nucleotides match TRBD1. With 3 bases clipped from V and 7 bases from J, the junction kept 5 bases outside the gene matches. Germline CDR1 is SGHRS and CDR2 is YFSETQ. This CDR3 is 13 amino acids long. CDR3 nucleotide sequence: TGCGCCAGCAGCTCGGACAGGGTTGGGACCCAGTACTTC. Its translation: CASSSDRVGTQYF. Supplemented by reference TRBV5-1 and TRBJ2-5, the full variable domain reads KAGVTQTPRYLIKTRGQQVTLSCSPISGHRSVSWYQQTPGQGLQFLFEYFSETQRNKGNFPGRFSGRQFSNSRSEMNVSTLELGDSALYLCASSSDRVGTQYFGPGTRLLVL.

The V and J genes are TRBV20-1 and TRBJ1-2; possible D gene TRBD1, 5 bases. Trimming cost V 0 bases and J 0 bases, with 11 bases left between them. The CDR3 runs 15 residues. Germline CDR1 reads DFQATT; CDR2 reads SNEGSKA (reference sequence). CDR3 sequence reads: CSAREPRVPNYGYTF. The CDR3 bases are TGCAGTGCTAGAGAACCCAGGGTTCCTAACTATGGCTACACCTTC.

This clonotype appeared a few times. This chain connects TRBV5-1 to TRBJ2-4, with 8 bases aligning to TRBD1. In germline, CDR1 is SGHRS, CDR2 YFSETQ. This CDR3 spans 16 amino acids. J gave up 2 bases and V 4 bases, and 8 bases lay outside the gene matches. The CDR3 is CASSVPQGGPKNIQYF. In DNA form, the CDR3 reads TGCGCCAGCAGCGTACCACAGGGGGGACCCAAAAACATTCAGTACTTC. Complete variable domain (other parts from reference TRBV5-1 and TRBJ2-4): KAGVTQTPRYLIKTRGQQVTLSCSPISGHRSVSWYQQTPGQGLQFLFEYFSETQRNKGNFPGRFSGRQFSNSRSEMNVSTLELGDSALYLCASSVPQGGPKNIQYFGAGTRLSVL.

The V and J genes are TRBV13 and TRBJ2-5; no clear D. V was cut by 3 bases and J by 5 bases, with 10 bases left in between. The CDR3 covers 13 residues. From germline, CDR1 is PRHDT and CDR2 FYEKMQ (reference sequence). CDR3 DNA sequence: TGTGCCAGCAGCTTTTCGCTAGTGGAGACCCAGTACTTC. Residues: CASSFSLVETQYF.

In its sample, this clonotype was seen many times. The chain joins TRBV7-2 to TRBJ2-1, with 9 bases aligning to TRBD2. Looked up from germline, CDR1 is SGHTA and CDR2 is FQGNSA. There are 17 residues in the CDR3. With V trimmed by 1 base and J by 6 bases, 10 bases remained unmatched. The chain's CDR3 is CASSLVGMAGGRNEQFF. Here the CDR3 DNA reads TGTGCCAGCAGCTTAGTAGGGATGGCGGGGGGGCGCAATGAGCAGTTCTTC.

The CDR3 region is CASSFMGRDEKLFF. DNA for the CDR3: TGTGCCAGCAGTTTCATGGGTAGGGATGAAAAACTGTTTTTT. V gene TRBV12-3 or TRBV12-4 combines with J gene TRBJ1-4; D ambiguous. Trimming cost V 3 bases and J 6 bases, with 11 bases left between them. CDR3 length equals 14 residues.

This clonotype was counted a few times. The V and J genes are TRBV29-1 and TRBJ2-1; TRBD2 matches 8 bases. Germline lookup yields CDR1 SQVTM and CDR2 ANQGSEA. V trimming: 4 bases; J trimming: 7 bases; junction bases outside the gene matches: 12. This CDR3 is 15 amino acids long. CDR3 DNA: TGCAGCGTTGGGGGGTGGCGGGGGGCGTCGAATGAGCAGTTCTTC. This gives the protein CSVGGWRGASNEQFF.

The chain is built from TRBV20-1 and TRBJ2-3; D uncertain. Between the trimmed V and J ends, which lost 3 bases and 3 bases, there was a span of 10 bases. Germline V CDR1 and CDR2: DFQATT, SNEGSKA (reference sequence). The CDR3 loop spans 13 amino acids. CDR3 in DNA: TGCAGTGCTAGCTCAGGAGTAACAGATACGCAGTATTTT. Its protein is CSASSGVTDTQYF.

This clonotype was seen a handful of times. The chain carries TRBV18 and TRBJ1-1; D gene ambiguous. Germline CDR1 is KGHSH and CDR2 is LQKENI. The V gene lost 1 base and the J gene lost 2 bases, with 11 bases spanning the gap. The length of the CDR3 is 15 residues. The CDR3: CASSPRLQSNTEAFF. As DNA, the CDR3 is TGTGCCAGCTCACCACGTCTACAGAGTAACACTGAAGCTTTCTTT. Full variable domain (outside the CDR3, taken from reference TRBV18 and TRBJ1-1): NAGVMQNPRHLVRRRGQEARLRCSPMKGHSHVYWYRQLPEEGLKFMVYLQKENIIDESGMPKERFSAEFPKEGPSILRIQQVVRGDSAAYFCASSPRLQSNTEAFFGQGTRLTVV.

This clonotype came up a few times. V gene TRBV9 combines with J gene TRBJ2-3, with D possibly TRBD1 on 6 matching bases. This CDR3 is built from 16 residues. Germline-derived CDR1 and CDR2 are SGDLS and YYNGEE. Trimming shortened V by 1 base and J by 5 bases, and 17 bases separated the two germline ends. CDR3 DNA sequence: TGTGCCAGCAGCGTACAGGGGATATGGGTACAAGATACGCAGTATTTT. It translates to CASSVQGIWVQDTQYF.